Below are 31 T cell receptor beta chains sequenced from a single sample in a study of tumor and adjacent non-tumor tissue in lung cancer. Three rounds of nested PCR, following a modified ARM-PCR protocol, produced the TCRbeta library. TCRdb itself ran the multiplex PCR reads through MiXCR, one entry per CDR3 protein. The data show around 76,000 distinct CDR3 sequences, over 65% seen once. No cell sorting was done before RNA was extracted from the tissue. This non-tumor lung sample came from over 3 cm beyond the tumor edge. Sequenced material: distant non-tumor lung tissue. The receptors here all came from a man in his 70s with non-small cell lung cancer.

J is TRBJ2-1 and V is TRBV6-5; 7 bases line up with TRBD1. CDR1 is MNHEY and CDR2 is SVGAGI in the germline V gene. The length of the CDR3 is 16 residues. V lost 2 bases, J lost 2 bases, and 6 bases stayed unmatched. The CDR3 coding sequence is TGTGCCAGCAGTTACCTCACAGGGGCAACCTACAATGAGCAGTTCTTC. It codes for CASSYLTGATYNEQFF.

As regards this clonotype: At one boundary the junction diverges from the germline segment, which might be a read error. The rearrangement uses TRBV6-5 and TRBJ1-6, with D possibly TRBD1 on 5 matching bases. The CDR3 runs to 12 residues. CDR1 is MNHEY, CDR2 SVGAGI, per germline. CDR3 loop: CVSSYEVGPLHF. The CDR3 DNA is TGTGTCAGCAGTTACGAAGTGGGACCACTCCACTTT.

The chain couples TRBV20-1 to TRBJ2-5, with D perhaps TRBD1 or TRBD2 (5 bases each). V lost 0 bases and J lost 5, with 16 bases in between. This CDR3 has 15 amino acids. The germline gives CDR1 DFQATT, CDR2 SNEGSKA (reference sequence). Here the CDR3 reads CSARDQTGKGETQYF. The DNA of the CDR3 is TGCAGTGCTAGAGATCAGACGGGGAAGGGGGAGACCCAGTACTTC.

With respect to this clonotype: No conserved phenylalanine or tryptophan ends this CDR3, so it is likely a read error. V usage is TRBV11-2 and J usage is TRBJ2-5; either TRBD1 or TRBD2 may supply D (5 bases each). The germline V gene has CDR1 SGHAT and CDR2 FQNNGV. The CDR3 has 14 residues. The CDR3 sequence is CASSLDGRDESQYL. The CDR3 nucleotides read TGTGCCAGCAGCTTAGATGGCAGGGACGAGAGCCAGTACCTC.

With respect to this clonotype: No conserved phenylalanine or tryptophan ends this CDR3, so it is likely a read error. The chain joins TRBV11-1 to TRBJ1-1; D might be TRBD1 (6 bases). Trimming removed 3 bases from V and 4 bases from J, with 18 bases in between. Germline V CDR1 and CDR2: SGHAT, FQDESV (reference sequence). There are 16 residues in the CDR3. As DNA, the CDR3 is TGTGCCAGCAGCTTGGGACAATGGGGCGTGATCACTGAAGCTTTCATT. This gives the protein CASSLGQWGVITEAFI.

Comment on this clonotype: Mismatch with germline at one junction end may stem from a read error. The V and J genes are TRBV18 and TRBJ2-1, with 7 nucleotides matching TRBD2. Per the germline V gene, CDR1 is KGHSH and CDR2 is LQKENI. The CDR3 is 16 amino acids. CDR3 DNA: TGTGCCAGCTCACCAGGGTGCGGGAGCTCCTATAATGAGCAGTTCTTC. Translation: CASSPGCGSSYNEQFF.

On this clonotype: An end of the junction does not agree with germline; a read error may underlie this. The rearrangement uses TRBV10-3 and TRBJ1-2; D is unclear. CDR1 is ENHRY and CDR2 is SYGVKD in the germline V gene. The CDR3 spans 11 residues. The CDR3 DNA reads as TGTGCCATCAGCCAGACCTATGGCTACTCCTTC. Amino acid sequence: CAISQTYGYSF.

About this clonotype itself: The conserved phenylalanine or tryptophan is not found at the CDR3 terminus, so this likely reflects a read error. The CDR3 spells CASSTWTGGATGNTIYS. The CDR3, as DNA: TGTGCCAGCAGCACCTGGACAGGGGGCGCGACGGGAAACACCATATATTCT. The V gene is TRBV5-5, the J gene TRBJ1-3; the match to TRBD1 covers 11 bases. Germline V lookup: CDR1 SGHKS, CDR2 YYEKEE (reference sequence). J gave up 4 bases and V 4 bases, and 10 bases lay outside the gene matches. CDR3 size: 17 residues.

This clonotype occurred once. At one of its ends the junction is not consistent with the germline gene, which may arise from a read error. The rearrangement joins TRBV5-4 to TRBJ1-2; no firm D call. From germline, CDR1 is SGHNT and CDR2 YYREEE (reference sequence). The CDR3 extends over 12 amino acids. Written as DNA, the CDR3 is TGTGCCAGCAGCTTGCATACCTATGGCTTCACCTTC. Amino acids: CASSLHTYGFTF.

This clonotype was picked up one time. A junction end diverges from the germline sequence, so it may reflect a read error. The chain has TRBV11-3 and TRBJ2-7; D ambiguous. In germline, CDR1 is SGHNT, CDR2 YENEEA. CDR3 size: 12 residues. CDR3 sequence reads: CASSLVRYEKYF. The CDR3 nucleotides are TGTGCGAGCAGCTTAGTACGGTACGAGAAGTACTTC. Variable domain in full (rest from reference TRBV11-3 and TRBJ2-7): EAGVVQSPRYKIIEKKQPVAFWCNPISGHNTLYWYLQNLGQGPELLIRYENEEAVDDSQLPKDRFSAERLKGVDSTLKIQPAELGDSAVYLCASSLVRYEKYFGPGTRLTVT.

A remark on this clonotype: This may come from a read error, since a much larger clone is one base off. The rearrangement links TRBV5-5 to TRBJ2-6; D might be TRBD2 (7 bases). V shed 1 base and J shed 0 bases, with 14 bases lying between them. Germline lookup yields CDR1 SGHKS and CDR2 YYEKEE (reference sequence). The length of the CDR3 is 18 residues. The CDR3 DNA follows: TGTGCCAGCAGCTTGACGGGGGGCCCAAGCTCTGGGGCCAACGTCCTGACTTTC. Its translation is CASSLTGGPSSGANVLTF.

The rearrangement uses TRBV4-3 and TRBJ2-7; 7 positions match TRBD2. Looked up from germline, CDR1 is LGHNA and CDR2 is YSLEER. The ends lost 4 bases at V and 2 bases at J; junction bases unmatched: 17. The CDR3 runs 18 residues. The CDR3 coding sequence is TGCGCCAGCAGCCGGACTAGGGCTCTGAAGGTCAGCCCCTACGAGCAGTACTTC. It translates to CASSRTRALKVSPYEQYF.

With respect to this clonotype: A read error is possible here, since a much larger clone lies one base away. V gene TRBV6-5 combines with J gene TRBJ2-1, with D perhaps matching TRBD1 (5 bases). CDR1 and CDR2 from the germline V gene are MNHEY and SVGAGI. The CDR3 is made up of 16 amino acids. CDR3 sequence: CASNYGVGDYYSEQFF. As DNA, the CDR3 is TGTGCCAGCAATTACGGTGTAGGGGATTACTACAGTGAGCAGTTCTTC.

There are many counts of this clonotype. This chain joins TRBV6-2 or TRBV6-3 and TRBJ2-1, with 11 bases lining up with TRBD2. This CDR3 is 19 amino acids long. From germline, CDR1 is MNHEY and CDR2 SVGEGT. With 6 bases clipped from V and 0 bases from J, the junction kept 13 bases outside the gene matches. The CDR3 coding sequence is TGTGCCAGCAGACCAGGGGGGACTAGCGGTTACAGCTCCTACAATGAGCAGTTCTTC. It translates to CASRPGGTSGYSSYNEQFF.

About this clonotype: The junction departs from the called germline gene at one end, perhaps through a read error. The chain links TRBV11-1 to TRBJ2-7, with TRBD1 as a possible D gene (5 bases). CDR1 is SGHAT, CDR2 FQDESV, per germline (reference sequence). The CDR3 sequence is 14 residues long. The CDR3 spells CVSISRETTYEQYF. CDR3 nucleotide sequence: TGTGTCAGCATCTCCAGGGAAACGACCTATGAGCAGTACTTC. The full variable domain, in which reference TRBV11-1 and TRBJ2-7 provide the parts outside the CDR3, is EAEVAQSPRYKITEKSQAVAFWCDPISGHATLYWYRQILGQGPELLVQFQDESVVDDSQLPKDRFSAERLKGVDSTLKIQPAELGDSAMYLCVSISRETTYEQYFGPGTRLTVT.

Concerning this clonotype: A much larger clone lies a single base off, so this may be a read error. The gene calls are TRBV4-2 and TRBJ1-5; a weak D match, TRBD2 (6 bases). The better agreement between TRBJ2-3 and the DNA end casts doubt on the J call. There are 14 residues in the CDR3. Looked up from germline, CDR1 is LGHNA and CDR2 is YNFKEQ. The CDR3 nucleotides are TGTGCCAGCAGCCAAGATCGGGGGAGCCGGCCCCAGTATTTT. Protein: CASSQDRGSRPQYF.

For this clonotype: One junction end does not reproduce the germline sequence, and a read error may be involved. V gene TRBV28 combines with J gene TRBJ2-3; D uncertain. The CDR3 is 14 amino acids. Germline values: CDR1 MDHEN, CDR2 SYDVKM. The CDR3 loop reads CVSSFLAGTDTHYF. CDR3 nucleotide sequence: TGTGTCAGCAGTTTTTTAGCTGGCACAGATACGCACTATTTT.

The chain uses TRBV28 and TRBJ2-2; tentatively, D is TRBD2 (5 bases). Germline CDR1 is MDHEN and CDR2 is SYDVKM. The CDR3 loop spans 15 amino acids. V was cut by 7 bases and J by 0 bases, with 12 bases left in between. CDR3 sequence: CASNLAITNTGELFF. The CDR3 DNA sequence: TGTGCCAGCAACCTAGCTATTACGAACACCGGGGAGCTGTTTTTT.

As for this clonotype: Mismatch with germline at one junction end may stem from a read error. The chain is built from TRBV29-1 and TRBJ2-1; TRBD2 aligns across 13 bases. Germline CDR1 is SQVTM and CDR2 is ANQGSEA. The CDR3 loop spans 13 amino acids. CDR3 DNA sequence: TGCAGCGTTGGGACTAGCGGGAGAGGTGAGCATTACTTC. Amino acids: CSVGTSGRGEHYF.

The rearrangement uses TRBV4-1 and TRBJ2-7; 11 bases are a match to TRBD2. This CDR3 is 16 amino acids long. Germline CDR1 is MGHRA and CDR2 is YSYEKL. J lost 5 bases, V lost 4 bases, and 10 bases had no gene match. Here the CDR3 DNA reads TGCGCCAGCAGCCTGACATTAGCGGGAGGGGGGGACGAGCAGTACTTC. Protein sequence: CASSLTLAGGGDEQYF.

A note on this clonotype: Compared with germline, one end of the junction differs, possibly owing to a read error. The chain has TRBV11-3 and TRBJ1-1; D may be TRBD1 (6 bases). The CDR3 extends over 16 amino acids. The germline V gene encodes CDR1 SGHNT and CDR2 YENEEA. CDR3 nucleotide sequence: TGTGCGAGCAGCTTCCCGGACAGAACCCTGAACAGTGAAGTTTTCTTT. Its protein product is CASSFPDRTLNSEVFF. The full variable domain, rest sourced from reference TRBV11-3 and TRBJ1-1, is EAGVVQSPRYKIIEKKQPVAFWCNPISGHNTLYWYLQNLGQGPELLIRYENEEAVDDSQLPKDRFSAERLKGVDSTLKIQPAELGDSAVYLCASSFPDRTLNSEVFFGQGTRLTVV.

Of note for this clonotype: One end of the junction varies from germline; a read error may be responsible. The chain employs TRBV9 and TRBJ2-6, with D possibly matching TRBD2 (5 bases). CDR1 is SGDLS and CDR2 is YYNGEE in the germline V gene. The CDR3 has 14 amino acids. The CDR3 is CASSIGIGANVLTF. DNA for the CDR3: TGTGCTAGCAGCATCGGGATTGGGGCCAACGTCCTGACTTTC.

A remark on this clonotype: Lacking the conserved final phenylalanine or tryptophan, this CDR3 likely reflects a read error. The limits of the CDR3 on the DNA are not certain, so only TCRdb's listed CDR3 is given. The rearrangement uses TRBV5-6 and TRBJ2-7. The CDR3 extends over 14 residues, inclusive of both ends. The germline CDR1 and CDR2 sequences are SGHDT and YYEEEE. The chain's CDR3 is CASTWRQNSYEEHL.

Concerning this clonotype itself: Relative to the germline gene, one junction end is altered; a read error may explain this. The chain combines TRBV11-2 with TRBJ2-1, with TRBD1 matching over 7 bases. Germline CDR1 reads SGHAT; CDR2 reads FQNNGV. The CDR3 runs to 14 residues. The CDR3 spells CASSIQGTYNEHFF. The DNA of the CDR3 is TGTGCCAGCAGCATACAGGGGACCTACAATGAGCATTTCTTC.

A word on this clonotype: An end of the junction does not agree with germline; a read error may underlie this. The chain is built from TRBV12-3 or TRBV12-4 and TRBJ2-7; a possible D gene is TRBD2 (6 bases). The CDR3 extends over 14 amino acids. CDR3 protein: CASILLTLGSEQYF. The CDR3 DNA sequence: TGTGCTAGCATTCTCCTGACACTCGGGAGCGAGCAGTACTTC.

The sample holds a few counts of this clonotype. V and J are TRBV6-6 and TRBJ2-5, with D perhaps TRBD2 (5 bases). Germline loops: CDR1 MNHNY, CDR2 SVGAGI (reference sequence). There are 13 residues in the CDR3. Trimming shortened V by 5 bases and J by 8 bases, and 15 bases separated the two germline ends. DNA for the CDR3: TGTGCCAGCAGTCTCGTGAGCGGTGAAACCCAGTACTTC. Translating it yields CASSLVSGETQYF.

In regard to this clonotype: The junction does not match germline at one end; this may be a read error. The chain links TRBV4-2 to TRBJ2-5; tentatively, D is TRBD2 (6 bases). In germline, CDR1 is LGHNA, CDR2 YNFKEQ. CDR3 length equals 16 residues. CDR3 protein: CASSRRDSGNEETEYF. In nucleotides, the CDR3 is TGTGCCAGCAGCCGCCGAGATAGCGGTAATGAGGAGACCGAGTACTTC.

A few counts support this clonotype. The gene calls are TRBV21-1 and TRBJ2-1; no check of the table's D call, TRBD2, against the DNA was made. TRBV21-1 is an annotated pseudogene. This CDR3 contains 12 residues. CDR3 in DNA: TGTGCCAGCAGCAAAGGAGGGCCCAAGCAGTTCTTC. Its protein is CASSKGGPKQFF.

As regards this clonotype: One junction end disagrees with the germline gene, perhaps due to a read error. This chain connects TRBV6-1 to TRBJ2-5; 8 positions match TRBD2. Germline CDR1 is MNHNS and CDR2 is SASEGT. This CDR3 is built from 15 residues. Written as DNA, the CDR3 is TGTGTCAGCAATCCTCGGACTAGCTTTCAAGAGACCCAGTATTTC. Amino acids: CVSNPRTSFQETQYF.

V is TRBV11-3 and J is TRBJ2-3; a possible D gene is TRBD2 (5 bases). The CDR3 consists of 12 residues. From germline, CDR1 is SGHNT and CDR2 YENEEA. The CDR3 DNA reads as TGTGTCAACAGCTTAACAGCGGTTACGCAGTATTTT. Translated, it gives CVNSLTAVTQYF. Full variable domain (remainder filled in from reference TRBV11-3 and TRBJ2-3): EAGVVQSPRYKIIEKKQPVAFWCNPISGHNTLYWYLQNLGQGPELLIRYENEEAVDDSQLPKDRFSAERLKGVDSTLKIQPAELGDSAVYLCVNSLTAVTQYFGPGTRLTVL.

The chain carries TRBV5-4 and TRBJ2-2; D remains unclear. The CDR3 spans 12 residues. In germline, CDR1 is SGHNT, CDR2 YYREEE (reference sequence). CDR3 nucleotides: TGTGCTATTAGCTCAGACACCGGGGAGCTGTTTTTT. Its translation is CAISSDTGELFF.